This T cell receptor beta chain comes out of a study of T cells in Graves' hyperthyroidism and ophthalmopathy. The CDR3 sequence is 13 residues long. The V and J ends lost 7 bases and 2 bases respectively, with 11 bases between them. Amplified TCR beta CDR3 regions derived from RNA transcripts. The study used the HTBI primer set for a first-round RT-PCR of the TCR CDR3. From the multiplex PCR reads, TCRdb called clonotypes with MiXCR, one entry per CDR3 protein. The sample contains 300,000 to 500,000 distinct CDR3 sequences, under 15% of which appear only once. This clonotype showed up many times. Newly diagnosed hyperthyroidism patients aged 18 to 65 years had disease lasting under 2 months. The study based diagnoses on clinical symptoms, serum thyroxine and TRAb, thyroid ultrasound and orbital computed tomography.

The chain recombines TRBV12-3 or TRBV12-4 with TRBJ1-2; maybe TRBD1 (5 bases). The source material was blood. The clonotype originates from a woman aged 25-40 years with Graves' hyperthyroidism. The CDR3 DNA is TGTGCCAGCACCCTGGGGCGGAACTATGGCTACACCTTC. Its translation is CASTLGRNYGYTF.